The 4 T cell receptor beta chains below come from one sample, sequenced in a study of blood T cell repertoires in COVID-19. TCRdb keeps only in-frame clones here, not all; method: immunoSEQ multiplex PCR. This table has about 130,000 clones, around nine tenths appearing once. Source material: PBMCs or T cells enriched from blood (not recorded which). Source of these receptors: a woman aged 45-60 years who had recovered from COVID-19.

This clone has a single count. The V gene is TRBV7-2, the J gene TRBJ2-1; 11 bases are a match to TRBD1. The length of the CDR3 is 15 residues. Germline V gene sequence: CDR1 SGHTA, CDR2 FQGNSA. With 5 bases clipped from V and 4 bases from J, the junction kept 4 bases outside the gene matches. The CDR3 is CASSQDRGRYNEQFF. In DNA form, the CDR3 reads TGTGCCAGCAGCCAGGACAGGGGGCGATACAATGAGCAGTTCTTC.

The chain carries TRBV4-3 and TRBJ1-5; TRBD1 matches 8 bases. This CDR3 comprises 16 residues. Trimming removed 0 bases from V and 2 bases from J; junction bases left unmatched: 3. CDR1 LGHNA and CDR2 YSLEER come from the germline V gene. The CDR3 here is CASSQDWGQGNQPQHF. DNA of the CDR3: TGCGCCAGCAGCCAAGATTGGGGACAGGGCAATCAGCCCCAGCATTTT.

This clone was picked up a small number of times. Here the CDR3 reads CASSLINRGMESPLHF. The CDR3, as DNA: TGTGCCAGCAGCCTTATTAACAGGGGGATGGAGTCACCCCTCCACTTT. The chain has TRBV27 and TRBJ1-6; TRBD1 matches 8 bases. The germline V gene has CDR1 MNHEY and CDR2 SMNVEV (reference sequence). The V gene end was trimmed by 6 bases and the J gene end by 10 bases; junction bases not matched to a gene: 14. The CDR3 is made up of 16 amino acids.

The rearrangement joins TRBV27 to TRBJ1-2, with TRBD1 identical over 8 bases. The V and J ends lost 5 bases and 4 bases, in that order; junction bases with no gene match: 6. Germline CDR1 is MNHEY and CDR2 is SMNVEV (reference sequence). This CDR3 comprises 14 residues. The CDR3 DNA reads TGTGCCAGCAGTCCGCAGGGACAGGTCTATGGCTACACCTTC. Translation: CASSPQGQVYGYTF.